The source of this TCR beta chain is a study of blood T cell repertoires in COVID-19. Across the study: Collection of acute and convalescent COVID-19 samples took place in the United States, Italy and Spain.

Participants had their cohort set by participant-reported clinical history. For recovered donors of Cohort 3, there were two negative PCRs, clearance, or symptom resolution. Generated by immunoSEQ multiplex PCR, the TCRdb table keeps only in-frame clones and is missing some. The sample has approximately 210,000 clones; roughly four fifths are singletons. Trimming cost V 6 bases and J 10 bases; bases outside gene matches: 11. The germline gives CDR1 MNHNY, CDR2 SVGAGI (reference sequence). The CDR3 has 16 amino acids. This clone was observed once. This sequence joins TRBV6-6 and TRBJ2-1; 14 bases agree with TRBD2. This receptor was identified in a man between 40 and 49 years old who had recovered from COVID-19. Source material: PBMCs or T cells enriched from blood (not recorded which). CDR3 sequence reads: CASSPRLAGGLGEQFF. CDR3 nucleotide sequence: TGTGCCAGCAGCCCCCGACTAGCGGGGGGGCTAGGGGAGCAGTTCTTC.